This TCR beta chain was found in a study of T cells in localized non-small cell lung cancer. General observations from the study: Appearance in adjacent lung was seen for a median approximately 58 of the top 100 tumor clones.

As for this clone: Its antigen is undetermined.

This table comes from immunoSEQ multiplex PCR, and its TCRdb copy is limited to in-frame clones, with some not included. The profile shows about 78,000 clones, almost 85% of them singletons. J lost 2 bases, V lost 3 bases, and 1 base had no gene match. Germline V gene data show CDR1 as MGHRA and CDR2 as YSYEKL. The CDR3 length is 18 residues. The sequencing here drew on peripheral blood, taken before any cancer treatment. The sequence came from a man between 35 and 75 years old with stage I lung adenocarcinoma. V usage is TRBV4-1 and J usage is TRBJ2-6, with 16 nucleotides matching TRBD2. The CDR3 DNA follows: TGCGCCAGCAGCCAGGGACTAGCGGGGGGGCCTGGGGCCAACGTCCTGACTTTC. Its protein product is CASSQGLAGGPGANVLTF.